The 2 T cell receptor beta chains below come from one sample, sequenced in a study of T-cell reconstitution after alpha-beta-depleted transplantation in children. Unique molecular identifiers tagged the TCRbeta library. Each CDR3 protein gets one entry after TCRdb re-called the PCR reads with MiXCR. The sample holds more than 550,000 distinct CDR3 sequences; approximately 10% are singletons and the top ten take less than 5%. The source material was PBMCs from the stem cell graft donor, sampled from the stem cell graft. All receptors come from a human donor who donated a stem cell graft to a child with acute myeloid leukemia.

This clonotype was seen at least ten times. The rearrangement uses TRBV18 and TRBJ2-2; 7 nucleotides line up with TRBD2. CDR1 KGHSH and CDR2 LQKENI come from the germline V gene. After removal of 8 bases from V and 5 bases from J, the junction contained 8 bases not matched to a gene. This CDR3 is 14 amino acids long. In DNA form, the CDR3 reads TGTGCCAGCCAGACGACTAGCCCAACCGGGGAGCTGTTTTTT. Protein: CASQTTSPTGELFF.

The rearrangement uses TRBV14 and TRBJ2-3; the match to TRBD2 covers 9 bases. Germline V gene lookup returns CDR1 SGHDN and CDR2 FVKESK. V dropped 0 bases and J dropped 2; count of bases not matched to a gene: 6. The CDR3 consists of 17 residues. CDR3 bases: TGTGCCAGCAGCCAAGATGCTAGCGGGATACCCACAGATACGCAGTATTTT. As protein: CASSQDASGIPTDTQYF.